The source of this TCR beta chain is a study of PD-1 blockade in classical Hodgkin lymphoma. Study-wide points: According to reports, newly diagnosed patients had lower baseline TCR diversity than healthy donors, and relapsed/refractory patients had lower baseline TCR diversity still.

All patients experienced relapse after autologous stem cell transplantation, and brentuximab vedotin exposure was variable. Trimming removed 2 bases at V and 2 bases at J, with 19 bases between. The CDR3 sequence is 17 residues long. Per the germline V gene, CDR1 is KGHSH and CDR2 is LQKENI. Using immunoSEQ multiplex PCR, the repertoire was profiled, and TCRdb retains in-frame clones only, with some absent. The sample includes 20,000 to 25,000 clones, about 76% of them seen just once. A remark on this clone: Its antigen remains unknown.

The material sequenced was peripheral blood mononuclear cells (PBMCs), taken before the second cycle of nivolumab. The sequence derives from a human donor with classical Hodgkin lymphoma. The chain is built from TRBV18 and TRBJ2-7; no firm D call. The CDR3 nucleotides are TGTGCCAGCTCACCATCAATTAGTCTCGTCATAGCCTACGAGCAGTACTTC. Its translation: CASSPSISLVIAYEQYF.